One and the same sample provided the 13 T cell receptor beta chains below, sequenced in a study of blood T cell repertoires in COVID-19. Assay used: immunoSEQ multiplex PCR; TCRdb lists only in-frame clones, some missing. The sample has a few hundred thousand clones; 80% to 90% are singletons. Specimen: PBMCs or T cells enriched from blood (not recorded which). All receptors come from a woman aged 40 to 50 with acute COVID-19.

The chain couples TRBV5-8 to TRBJ2-1; D is unresolved. Trimming pared 4 bases from V and 0 bases from J, leaving 8 bases between. CDR1 and CDR2 (germline): SGHTS, YDEGEE. The CDR3 runs 14 residues. The CDR3 nucleotides read TGTGCCAGCAGCCCCAGGTCCTCCTACAATGAGCAGTTCTTC. It codes for CASSPRSSYNEQFF. The variable domain in full, completed from reference TRBV5-8 and TRBJ2-1, reads EAGVTQSPTHLIKTRGQQATLRCSPISGHTSVYWYQQALGLGLQFLLWYDEGEERNRGNFPPRFSGRQFPNYSSELNVNALELEDSALYLCASSPRSSYNEQFFGPGTRLTVL.

CDR3 bases: TGTGCCAGCAGCCCGAGGATTGAAGGGACCCAGTACTTC. This sequence encodes CASSPRIEGTQYF. The chain is built from TRBV7-3 and TRBJ2-5; D is undetermined. There are 13 residues in the CDR3. The V gene lost 5 bases and the J gene lost 7 bases, with 14 bases spanning the gap. Germline V gene data show CDR1 as SGHTA and CDR2 as FQGTGA. Looking up the rest from reference TRBV7-3 and TRBJ2-5 gives the full variable domain: GAGVSQTPSNKVTEKGKYVELRCDPISGHTALYWYRQSLGQGPEFLIYFQGTGAADDSGLPNDRFFAVRPEGSVSTLKIQRTERGDSAVYLCASSPRIEGTQYFGPGTRLLVL.

The V and J genes are TRBV7-2 and TRBJ2-1, with D perhaps matching TRBD1 (6 bases). V was pared by 4 bases and J by 9 bases, with 19 bases between. The germline gives CDR1 SGHTA, CDR2 FQGNSA. The CDR3 is 15 amino acids. CDR3 in amino acids: CASSSTGITAVEQFF. The CDR3 DNA is TGTGCCAGCAGCTCCACAGGGATAACTGCGGTTGAGCAGTTCTTC. The full variable domain, with the rest looked up from reference TRBV7-2 and TRBJ2-1, is GAGVSQSPSNKVTEKGKDVELRCDPISGHTALYWYRQSLGQGLEFLIYFQGNSAPDKSGLPSDRFSAERTGGSVSTLTIQRTQQEDSAVYLCASSSTGITAVEQFFGPGTRLTVL.

The chain carries TRBV7-2 and TRBJ2-5, with a weak D call TRBD1 (5 bases). V was shortened by 1 base and J by 5 bases, with 14 bases between the two germline ends. CDR1 SGHTA and CDR2 FQGNSA come from the germline V gene. The CDR3 consists of 15 residues. For the CDR3, the DNA is TGTGCCAGCAGCTTAGACGGCAGGGCCGGGGAGACCCAGTACTTC. As protein: CASSLDGRAGETQYF.

V and J are TRBV10-3 and TRBJ1-5; D is possibly TRBD1 (6 bases). Germline V gene data show CDR1 as ENHRY and CDR2 as SYGVKD. Trimming took off 6 bases at V and 1 base at J, with 7 bases between the two ends. The CDR3 covers 13 residues. CDR3 DNA sequence: TGTGCCATCAGGGACAGCAGCAATCAGCCCCAGCATTTT. Translating it yields CAIRDSSNQPQHF.

A word on this clone: Other DNA sequences in this sample translate to the same CDR3. This rearrangement joins TRBV20-1 to TRBJ1-1; 7 positions match TRBD1. The CDR3 totals 11 residues. Per the germline V gene, CDR1 is DFQATT and CDR2 is SNEGSKA (reference sequence). V trimming: 5 bases; J trimming: 8 bases; junction bases outside the gene matches: 5. The CDR3 region has the DNA TGCAGTGCTTCTCAGGGGGAAGAAGCTTTCTTT. Its translation: CSASQGEEAFF.

J is TRBJ2-7 and V is TRBV5-5; 12 bases align to TRBD1. The germline gives CDR1 SGHKS, CDR2 YYEKEE (reference sequence). The ends lost 4 bases at V and 6 bases at J; junction bases unmatched: 8. CDR3 size: 15 residues. CDR3 sequence (DNA): TGTGCCAGCAGCCCCACCGGGACAGGGGGCGGCGAGCAGTACTTC. The encoded protein is CASSPTGTGGGEQYF.

This clone has just one count. This sequence joins TRBV25-1 and TRBJ2-5; no definite D call. The germline V gene encodes CDR1 MGHDK and CDR2 SYGVNS. CDR3 length: 11 residues. Deletions cut 9 bases from V and 1 base from J, with 6 bases between. CDR3 in DNA: TGTGCCAGTCAGTTCCAAGAGACCCAGTACTTC. It translates to CASQFQETQYF.

The chain carries TRBV5-4 and TRBJ1-2; 9 bases fit TRBD1. V shed 0 bases, J shed 8 bases, and the junction held 5 bases outside the gene matches. The germline V gene encodes CDR1 SGHNT and CDR2 YYREEE (reference sequence). CDR3 length: 14 residues. The CDR3 sequence: CASSLVRTGDGYTF. CDR3 DNA sequence: TGTGCCAGCAGCTTGGTTCGGACAGGGGACGGCTACACCTTC. The variable domain in full, with the rest retrieved from reference TRBV5-4 and TRBJ1-2, is ETGVTQSPTHLIKTRGQQVTLRCSSQSGHNTVSWYQQALGQGPQFIFQYYREEENGRGNFPPRFSGLQFPNYSSELNVNALELDDSALYLCASSLVRTGDGYTFGSGTRLTVV.

This chain links TRBV15 with TRBJ1-4; the D gene is possibly TRBD1 (6 bases). The CDR3 consists of 15 residues. Germline V CDR1 and CDR2: LNHNV, YYDKDF (reference sequence). Deletions cut 4 bases from V and 8 bases from J, with 17 bases between. CDR3 sequence: CATSKVQGFREKLFF. The CDR3, as DNA: TGTGCCACCAGCAAGGTCCAGGGGTTCCGGGAAAAACTGTTTTTT.

The rearrangement links TRBV19 to TRBJ1-1; possible D gene TRBD1, 5 bases. The germline gives CDR1 LNHDA, CDR2 SQIVND (reference sequence). Trimming took off 0 bases at V and 8 bases at J, with 7 bases between the two ends. The CDR3 length is 12 residues. The CDR3 coding sequence is TGTGCCAGTAGTATAGAAAGGGGCGAAGCTTTCTTT. Residues: CASSIERGEAFF.

This clone was observed a handful of times. The chain carries TRBV10-3 and TRBJ1-1; weak D call: TRBD1 (5 bases). Trimming took 6 bases from V and 7 from J, leaving 15 bases between them. The CDR3 consists of 13 residues. The germline gives CDR1 ENHRY, CDR2 SYGVKD. The CDR3 loop is CAIRPRDLSEAFF. For the CDR3, the DNA is TGTGCCATCAGACCCAGGGATTTGAGTGAAGCTTTCTTT.

The V and J genes are TRBV5-1 and TRBJ2-2; possibly TRBD1 for D (5 bases). From germline, CDR1 is SGHRS and CDR2 YFSETQ. Trimming shortened V by 0 bases and J by 2 bases, and 11 bases separated the two germline ends. The length of the CDR3 is 16 residues. CDR3: CASSLEAGRNTGELFF. CDR3 nucleotides: TGCGCCAGCAGCTTGGAGGCAGGGCGCAACACCGGGGAGCTGTTTTTT.